This T cell receptor beta chain was documented in a study of immune evolution from preneoplasia to lung adenocarcinoma (dated by TCRdb to the early 2020s). For context, the study as a whole: No AAH lesions showed HLA loss of heterozygosity, compared with roughly 7% of AIS, approximately 15% of MIA and around a third of ADC lesions. The study used immune gene expression, TCR sequencing and multiplex immunofluorescence to profile the immune contexture of lung adenocarcinoma precursors and invasive adenocarcinoma. Resected precursor lesions (AAH, AIS, MIA) and invasive adenocarcinomas were compared with paired morphologically normal lung tissue. The sample size depended on which specimens were available, not on a prior power calculation. The immune data were combined with whole exome sequencing and methylation data from the same cohort of nodules. In total, the cohort included roughly 53 patients with pulmonary nodules, all of whom underwent surgical resection. A total of some 51 patients contributed TCR sequencing data. It was reported in the study that approximately 100 samples were used for TCR sequencing. POLYSOLVER was used to infer Class I HLA alleles from exome data, while LOHHLA was used to detect allele-specific HLA loss. What the work shows at the level of the full study, not this receptor alone: Clonality was highest in normal lung, while later-stage lesions appeared to have lower clonality but higher T cell density and diversity. Because every patient came from Japan and China, how well the results apply to Western populations was uncertain. The findings rested on association rather than direct causation, and larger cohorts with long-term follow-up and longitudinal biopsies were considered necessary. KRAS-mutant nodules showed the highest T cell clonality compared with EGFR-mutant or double wild-type lesions. Normal lung had the highest top T cell clone frequencies, and these frequencies appeared to fall progressively from AAH through AIS, MIA and invasive adenocarcinoma.

As concerns this clone: Its antigen has not been determined. Base qualities are not recorded, but no much larger clone differs from it by a single base.

TCR beta CDR3 regions were sequenced from DNA using the immunoSEQ hsTCRbeta Kit. In the paper's pipeline: TCR sequencing data were analysed with the ImmunoSEQ Analyzer. T cell clonality was defined as 1 minus Pielou's evenness computed on productive rearrangements. To measure T cell diversity, the inverse Simpson index was applied to productive templates. T cell density was expressed as TCR beta template counts normalized to usable DNA, with usable DNA estimated by amplifying and sequencing housekeeping genes. Two-sided Kruskal-Wallis tests were used to compare TCR metrics between histologic stages. Drawn from immuneACCESS, this table holds only the in-frame rearrangements with V and J called that TCRdb kept. Clones are partly lost; checked studies trace under half to an unresolved V gene and leave the rest unexplained. Clone size and the V and J calls come from that table; the DNA yielded D and trimming. This sample holds roughly 11,000 clones; 78% were observed only once. The ten most abundant clones make up around 4.2% of the sample.

Between the mid-2010s and the late 2010s, the patients underwent resection in either Japan or China. Two lung cancer pathologists independently confirmed the histologic diagnosis of each case on H&E slides. Premalignant or tumor cells were enriched for nucleic acid extraction by macro-dissection performed after pathologic assessment. FFPE tissue was used for DNA isolation with the AllPrep DNA/RNA FFPE Kit. The CDR3, cysteine through phenylalanine, is 15 amino acids long. The CDR3 DNA has 45 bases and is translated from base 1. The germline V gene gives CDR1 as KGHSH and CDR2 as LQKENI. V and J lose 1 base and 3 bases, and a span of 10 bases separates them.

This clonotype was sampled from a person aged 60-80 years with lung adenocarcinoma. Sequenced sample: FFPE minimally invasive lung adenocarcinoma tissue. The sample's cell subset or site, from its label and the paper: micro-invasive lung adenocarcinoma (MIA). The V and J segments used are TRBV18 and TRBJ1-5; the D gene remains uncertain. This receptor carries the CDR3 CASSPQEGHNQPQHF. Here is the DNA: TGTGCCAGCTCACCACAGGAAGGGCACAATCAGCCCCAGCATTTT.